The clone carrying this T cell receptor (beta chain) turned up a few times. Its antigen is not known. A multiplex PCR was run with 60 Vbeta primers and 13 Jbeta primers. Profiled with immunoSEQ multiplex PCR; TCRdb holds only in-frame clones, not every one. The data contain some 140,000 clones, roughly 83% of them singletons. This CDR3 comprises 16 residues. Germline V gives CDR1 SEHNR, CDR2 FQNEAQ (reference sequence). V lost 2 bases and J lost 1, with 15 bases in between. This sample was taken from a study of cytomegalovirus exposure and HLA in healthy donors. For the study at large: Membership in the Caucasian-associated ancestry cluster was found for around 81% of approximately 400 genotyped donors. Findings of the study overall: In vitro checks showed that a few CMV-associated chains really do target CMV antigens.

The sequenced material came from PBMCs. V and J are TRBV7-9 and TRBJ2-7, with D possibly TRBD1 on 6 matching bases. This receptor was identified in a man aged 40-50 years in good health and CMV-seronegative. The CDR3 reads CASSLPGTTGSYEQYF. CDR3 nucleotides: TGTGCCAGCAGCTTACCCGGGACAACGGGGTCCTACGAGCAGTACTTC.